This section outlines one TCR beta chain sequence together with its context. The source of the sample is a study of blood T cell repertoires in COVID-19. Study background: Sources were T cells, B-cell-depleted T cells, or PBMCs; the material itself was cDNA or gDNA.

This CDR3 spans 14 amino acids. The V end was cut by 3 bases, the J end by 6 bases, with 11 bases between. Germline V gene data show CDR1 as MNHEY and CDR2 as SVGAGI. Here immunoSEQ multiplex PCR was the method, and the copy in TCRdb shows in-frame clones only, minus some. The sample holds about 65,000 clones, 65% to 85% seen once. The specimen sequenced was peripheral blood. This sequence originates from a human donor in a cohort sampled during active COVID-19. The V gene is TRBV6-5, the J gene TRBJ1-4, with D uncertain. CDR3 sequence reads: CASSYHRMHEKLFF. As DNA, the CDR3 is TGTGCCAGCAGTTATCACAGAATGCATGAAAAACTGTTTTTT.